This T cell receptor (beta chain) was obtained from a study of neoadjuvant anti-PD-1 for oral cavity cancer (dated by TCRdb to the early 2020s). Turning to the overall study: Three to four biweekly doses of nivolumab at 3 mg/kg were mostly administered to patients before curative-intent surgical resection. Responders were defined as patients with complete response, partial response or stable disease by RECIST 1.1; non-responders were defined as patients with progression. For patients who did not progress, a fourth nivolumab dose was given around day 43, followed by definitive surgical resection on days 50-56. There were about a dozen patients in the parent correlative cohort, and the response rate was roughly 33%. The paper's findings and limits, for the study overall: The TCR analyses had only a few patients in each response group, and the authors called for validation in larger cohorts. Higher pretreatment blood Treg/Th17 ratios correlated with higher pretreatment blood TCRbeta clonality and lower post-treatment tumor TCRbeta clonality. After neoadjuvant nivolumab, T cell clonality (Gini index) in PBMCs was significantly higher in non-responders than in responders.

This specimen's time point label, per the study, means: before neoadjuvant nivolumab. Patients were newly diagnosed with stage II-IVA oral cavity squamous cell carcinoma and had received no prior systemic or radiation treatment. The cohort was composed of patients with HPV-negative, locally advanced oral cavity squamous cell carcinoma. Peripheral blood mononuclear cells were analyzed directly, without maintenance or expansion in culture. The samples were drawn from a longitudinal correlative study tied to a single-arm phase II trial testing neoadjuvant nivolumab in oral cavity squamous cell carcinoma. Subject-matched pre- and post-treatment PBMCs and tumors from three responders and three non-responders were subjected to genomic DNA-based TCRbeta sequencing. Peripheral blood mononuclear cells were collected once before nivolumab treatment and again after treatment, at the time of surgery. Genomic DNA was isolated from PBMCs using the Maxwell RSC DNA from Cells kit.

For deep sequencing of PBMC libraries, mostly about 0.45 ug of input genomic DNA was used, and six replicates were run per sample. Following the manufacturer's instructions, the team built TCRbeta libraries using the immunoSEQ hsTCRbeta kit. The completed libraries were mixed into a single pool at 3 nM, then sequenced with an Illumina NovaSeq 6000 S4 flow cell. On the authors' methods: The immunoSEQ Analyzer handled quality control and preprocessing of the raw data. The analysis was restricted to productive rearrangements, with each unique CDR3 amino acid sequence defining a clonotype. Repertoire clonality was estimated as the Gini-Simpson index, computed with the R package tcR. Gini indices were compared with Student's t test, and associations with tumor size change were assessed by Pearson correlation. As stored in TCRdb, this immuneACCESS dataset retains in-frame rearrangements with V and J assigned. A fraction of the clones does not appear; measured against another copy, unresolved V genes explain less than half of the discrepancy, and the remainder lacks a known reason. D and trimming were read from the DNA, whereas the V and J calls and clone size are those reported in that table. Present in this sample are under 85,000 clones, about 84% of which were seen just once. The ten most abundant clones make up around 3.1% of the sample.

Worth noting for this clone: Its antigen is still unknown. No base qualities exist here, and no much larger clone lies one base off it.

Here the sequenced sample was PBMCs, taken before nivolumab (anti-PD-1) treatment. The TCR originated in a person aged 35-80 years with oral cavity squamous cell carcinoma.

The encoded CDR3 is CASSDWAQGAGAFF. The bases are TGTGCCAGCAGTGATTGGGCACAGGGTGCCGGAGCTTTCTTT. The V and J genes are TRBV6-1 and TRBJ1-1, with TRBD1 perhaps the D gene, on 6 matching bases. The CDR3 covers 14 residues, taking in both the cysteine and the phenylalanine. Only the CDR3 portion is preserved as DNA: 42 bases, with reading frame beginning at the first base. As encoded in the germline V gene, CDR1 is MNHNS while CDR2 is SASEGT. V was cut back by 3 bases and J by 10 bases, leaving a gap of 18 bases between them.